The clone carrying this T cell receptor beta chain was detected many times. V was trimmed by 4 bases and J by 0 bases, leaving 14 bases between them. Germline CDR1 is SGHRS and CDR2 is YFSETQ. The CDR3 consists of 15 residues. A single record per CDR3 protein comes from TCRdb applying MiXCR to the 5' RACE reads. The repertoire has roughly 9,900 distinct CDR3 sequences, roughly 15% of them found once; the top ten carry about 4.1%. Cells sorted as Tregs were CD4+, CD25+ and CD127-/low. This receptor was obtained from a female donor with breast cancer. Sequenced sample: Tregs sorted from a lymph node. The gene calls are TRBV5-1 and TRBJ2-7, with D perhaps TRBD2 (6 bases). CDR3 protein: CASSLVPRGSYEQYF. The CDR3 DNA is TGCGCCAGCAGCCTTGTCCCGCGGGGCTCCTACGAGCAGTACTTC.